Listed here is a single T cell receptor (beta chain). Among the patients, aged 18 to 65, hyperthyroidism was newly diagnosed and had lasted under 2 months. Researchers amplified the TCR beta CDR3 regions from RNA transcripts. The TCR CDR3 first-round RT-PCR relied on the HTBI primer set. TCRdb re-analysed the multiplex PCR reads in MiXCR, keeping a single row per CDR3 protein. The sample includes about 420,000 distinct CDR3 sequences, less than 20% seen only once; the top ten take less than 15%. This sample was taken from a study of T cells in Graves' hyperthyroidism and ophthalmopathy. The length of the CDR3 is 13 residues. Trimming removed 6 bases at V and 9 bases at J, with 15 bases between. Germline V gives CDR1 DFQATT, CDR2 SNEGSKA (reference sequence).

The V call is TRBV20-1, the J call TRBJ1-6; D remains unclear. What was sequenced was blood. The TCR was taken from a woman in her late teens or twenties with Graves' hyperthyroidism. CDR3 in DNA: TGCAGTGCCCTGGCTGGTACCGGTTCACCCCTCCACTTT. It codes for CSALAGTGSPLHF.